The T cell receptor beta chain described here comes from a study of blood T cell repertoires in COVID-19. Background on the study: The United States, Italy and Spain supplied acute and convalescent COVID-19 samples. The cDNA or gDNA used as material had been derived from T cells, B-cell-depleted T cells, or PBMCs.

The germline CDR1 and CDR2 sequences are WNHNN and SYGVQD (reference sequence). This CDR3 is built from 16 residues. With 5 bases clipped from V and 2 bases from J, the junction kept 12 bases outside the gene matches. As handled by the study authors: Amplification of reference gene primers was used by the study to estimate nucleated cell counts. Clones were read by immunoSEQ multiplex PCR, and TCRdb kept only the in-frame ones, dropping some. V and J calls plus clone size are reproduced from that table; the DNA served to infer D and trimming. The sample yields 130,000 to 150,000 clones, about 86% seen once.

The sample taken for sequencing was peripheral blood. This chain joins TRBV10-1 and TRBJ2-7; 7 bases fit TRBD2. The origin of this receptor is a human donor in a cohort sampled during active COVID-19. The DNA for the CDR3 is TGCGCCAGCAGTTCCTCTTCTAGCGGAGTAACCTACGAGCAGTACTTC. Its protein is CASSSSSSGVTYEQYF.